This T cell receptor (beta chain) was documented in a study of cytomegalovirus exposure and HLA in healthy donors. Study-wide points: The majority of CMV-associated TCR beta chains were reported as apparently HLA-restricted in a later analysis. Most TCR beta V segments were productive about 90% or about 30% of the time in an earlier analysis. One cluster of highly shared sequence variants probably arose as a sequencing artifact. Cytomegalovirus status, reportedly, was diagnosed with high specificity and sensitivity by the classifier.

A remark on this clone: Its antigen is undetermined.

Researchers ran the PCR with 60 Vbeta and 13 Jbeta primers. Produced via immunoSEQ multiplex PCR; TCRdb's table is partial and in-frame only. The top ten hold around 0.42% of the sample, which has about 200,000 clones, about four fifths seen once. Sample: PBMCs. This TCR was recovered from a male donor in good health and CMV-seropositive.

CDR3 residues: CASSSPGTRAYEQYF. CDR3 bases: TGTGCCAGCAGTTCTCCCGGGACAAGAGCCTACGAGCAGTACTTC. The chain employs TRBV28 and TRBJ2-7, with a possible D match to TRBD1 (6 bases). Germline-derived CDR1 and CDR2 are MDHEN and SYDVKM. The CDR3 runs to 15 residues. Trimming pared 4 bases from V and 2 bases from J, leaving 15 bases between.